The T cell receptor (beta chain) described here comes from a study of T cells after yellow fever vaccination. Only one count was recorded for this clonotype. The V end lost 2 bases, the J end lost 1 base, and 12 bases lay between the germline ends. There are 16 residues in the CDR3. Per germline, CDR1 SGHKS and CDR2 YYEKEE (reference sequence). TCRdb fed the 5' RACE reads into MiXCR, producing one record per CDR3 protein. The sample yields roughly 300,000 distinct CDR3 sequences, around 7.3% seen once. This sequence was found in a man aged 18-30 years who received the YFV17D yellow fever vaccine. This chain joins TRBV5-5 and TRBJ1-4, with D possibly being TRBD1 (6 bases). The sample here was PBMCs, taken roughly 47 days after the first yellow fever vaccination. Here the CDR3 DNA reads TGTGCCAGCAGCTTCCAGGACAGCCAAACTAATGAAAAACTGTTTTTT. Translating it yields CASSFQDSQTNEKLFF. The complete variable domain, with remaining parts taken from reference TRBV5-5 and TRBJ1-4, reads DAGVTQSPTHLIKTRGQQVTLRCSPISGHKSVSWYQQVLGQGPQFIFQYYEKEERGRGNFPDRFSARQFPNYSSELNVNALLLGDSALYLCASSFQDSQTNEKLFFGSGTQLSVL.